The rows below give T cell receptor beta chains drawn from one sample of a study of cytomegalovirus exposure and HLA in healthy donors. Profiled with immunoSEQ multiplex PCR; TCRdb holds only in-frame clones, not every one. The sample has tens of thousands of clones; just under 95% are singletons. The sample was PBMCs. The receptors come from a young man in good health and CMV-seronegative. Both conserved end residues are part of each CDR3. D genes are given only for firm matches. The size entry is marked missing in some rows and otherwise reads once, few, many or a size class.

.	TRBV19	.	TRBJ2-6	TGTGCCAGTTTCAGTCGGGGAGGGGCCAACGTCCTGACTTTC	CASFSRGGANVLTF
TRBD2	TRBV27	.	TRBJ2-1	TGTGCCAGCAGCCAGGGACTAGCGGGATACAATGAGCAGTTCTTC	CASSQGLAGYNEQFF
TRBD2	TRBV28	.	TRBJ2-3	TGTGCCAGCAGTTTCCGGACGGGAGGGCTCCTAACCCTGGTAGATACGCAGTATTTT	CASSFRTGGLLTLVDTQYF
.	TRBV2	.	TRBJ2-3	TGTGCCAGCAGATCGGGACTGGTAAACACAGATACGCAGTATTTT	CASRSGLVNTDTQYF
TRBD2	TRBV12-5	.	TRBJ2-5	TGTGCTAGTGGTTTGTGGCGGGAGAGCTATGAGACCCAGTACTTC	CASGLWRESYETQYF
.	TRBV27	.	TRBJ2-5	TGTGCCAGCAGACGCTCCGGGACACAAGAGACCCAGTACTTC	CASRRSGTQETQYF
TRBD2	TRBV5-1	.	TRBJ2-1	TGCGCCAGCAGCACGACTAGCACGCGAGGGTATGAGCAGTTCTTC	CASSTTSTRGYEQFF
.	TRBV5-4	.	TRBJ2-1	TGTGCCAGCAGCTTTAATAACAACAATGAGCAGTTCTTC	CASSFNNNNEQFF
TRBD1	TRBV7-6	.	TRBJ1-1	TGTGCCAGCAGCTTAGCTACAGGGGACACTGAAGCTTTCTTT	CASSLATGDTEAFF
TRBD1	TRBV27	.	TRBJ1-4	TGTGCCAGCAGTGGACAGGGAGCCCGCCATGAAAAACTGTTTTTT	CASSGQGARHEKLFF
.	TRBV19	.	TRBJ2-3	TGTGCCAGTAGCCCTTTAGGCACAGATACGCAGTATTTT	CASSPLGTDTQYF
TRBD2	TRBV6-5	.	TRBJ2-2	TGTGCCAGCCTAGCGGGAGTCACCGGGGAGCTGTTTTTT	CASLAGVTGELFF
.	TRBV2	.	TRBJ2-3	TGTGCCAGCAGGATTACAGGGGGGGCAGATACGCAGTATTTT	CASRITGGADTQYF
TRBD2	TRBV27	.	TRBJ2-1	TGTGCCAGCAGTCCCTATTCGCGTCTAGCGGGGGGAAATGAGCAGTTCTTC	CASSPYSRLAGGNEQFF
.	TRBV6-5	few	TRBJ2-1	TGTGCCAGCAGTTACTCTAGAGTTTACAATGAGCAGTTCTTC	CASSYSRVYNEQFF
TRBD2	TRBV15	.	TRBJ2-3	TGTGCCACCAGCAGAGATTTGGCGGGAGGGACAGATACGCAGTATTTT	CATSRDLAGGTDTQYF
.	TRBV7-9	.	TRBJ2-3	TGTGCCAGCAGCCCGCAGACAGATACGCAGTATTTT	CASSPQTDTQYF
.	TRBV2	.	TRBJ1-1	TGTGCCAGCAGTGAAATTCAGACTGAAGCTTTCTTT	CASSEIQTEAFF
TRBD1	TRBV28	.	TRBJ2-1	TGTGCCAGCAGCATAACGACAGGGTGGTCCTACAATGAGCAGTTCTTC	CASSITTGWSYNEQFF
.	TRBV6-5	.	TRBJ1-2	TGTGCCAGCGGAAGGAGCCAAAACTATGGCTACACCTTC	CASGRSQNYGYTF
TRBD1	TRBV2	.	TRBJ1-3	TGTGCCAGCATCCCAGACAGGGCCTCTGGAAACACCATATATTTT	CASIPDRASGNTIYF
.	TRBV5-4	.	TRBJ1-4	TGTGCCAGCAGCTGGTCGGGTGAAAAACTGTTTTTT	CASSWSGEKLFF
.	TRBV7-2	.	TRBJ2-5	TGTGCCAGCAGCTTAAACCGGGTCGTTAGTTATGGCCAGTACTTC	CASSLNRVVSYGQYF
.	TRBV28	.	TRBJ2-7	TGTGCCAGCAGTAATACCGGGACTGGGAACTACGAGCAGTACTTC	CASSNTGTGNYEQYF
TRBD1	TRBV27	.	TRBJ2-3	TGTGCCAGCAGTCAAGACAGGGGCGGCACAGATACGCAGTATTTT	CASSQDRGGTDTQYF
TRBD1	TRBV27	.	TRBJ2-7	TGTGCCAGCGACCGGGACAGGGTCGGGCACGAGCAGTACTTC	CASDRDRVGHEQYF
TRBD1	TRBV28	once	TRBJ1-2	TGTGCCAGCAGTTTATGGGGGACAGGGTTTTATGGCTACACCTTC	CASSLWGTGFYGYTF
.	TRBV7-9	.	TRBJ1-4	TGTGCCAGCAGCGCGTGGACAGCAACTAATGAAAAACTGTTTTTT	CASSAWTATNEKLFF
TRBD1	TRBV27	.	TRBJ2-7	TGTGCCAGCAGTTGGGGTCCGGAGACAGGGGGATACGAGCAGTACTTC	CASSWGPETGGYEQYF
TRBD2	TRBV27	once	TRBJ2-3	TGTGCCAGCAGTCCCCGACTAGCGGGGGGACACACAGATACGCAGTATTTT	CASSPRLAGGHTDTQYF
TRBD2	TRBV7-9	.	TRBJ2-1	TGTGCCAGCAGCCCGAGATCGGGCGGGAGGGCCAATGAGCAGTTCTTC	CASSPRSGGRANEQFF
.	TRBV19	.	TRBJ1-1	TGTGCCAGTAGTTTTTCAGGTATCACTGAAGCTTTCTTT	CASSFSGITEAFF
.	TRBV4-3	once	TRBJ1-4	TGCGCCAGCAGCCAAGAAGCGGGTTTTACTAATGAAAAACTGTTTTTT	CASSQEAGFTNEKLFF
.	TRBV5-6	.	TRBJ2-6	TGTGCCAGCAGCTTGCCGTACTCTGGGGCCAACGTCCTGACTTTC	CASSLPYSGANVLTF
.	TRBV4-3	.	TRBJ2-2	TGCGCCAGCAGCCAAGGAATAGAAGCGGGTCCCGCCGGGGAGCTGTTTTTT	CASSQGIEAGPAGELFF
.	TRBV12-5	once	TRBJ1-2	TGTGCTAGTGGTTTAGACACTAACTATGGCTACACCTTC	CASGLDTNYGYTF
.	TRBV29-1	.	TRBJ2-1	TGCAGCGTTAGGAGGGACTACAATGAGCAGTTCTTC	CSVRRDYNEQFF
.	TRBV10-3	.	TRBJ1-2	TGTGCCATCACCCCGGACGGGACATTCTCTAACTATGGCTACACCTTC	CAITPDGTFSNYGYTF
.	TRBV6-5	.	TRBJ2-3	TGTGCCAGCACCCTGGGACTTAACACAGATACGCAGTATTTT	CASTLGLNTDTQYF
TRBD1	TRBV19	.	TRBJ1-4	TGTGCCAGTAGGCGACGGGACAGGGGGCCTAATGAAAAACTGTTTTTT	CASRRRDRGPNEKLFF
.	TRBV10-3	.	TRBJ2-6	TGTGCCATCAGTGAAACCGGGGAGAGCTCTGGGGCCAACGTCCTGACTTTC	CAISETGESSGANVLTF
TRBD2	TRBV5-1	.	TRBJ2-1	TGCGCCAGCAGCTTACAACTAGCGACCGATGAGCAGTTCTTC	CASSLQLATDEQFF
.	TRBV18	.	TRBJ2-2	TGTGCCAGCTCACCCCGGTCGGGCGGGACCGCGAACACCGGGGAGCTGTTTTTT	CASSPRSGGTANTGELFF